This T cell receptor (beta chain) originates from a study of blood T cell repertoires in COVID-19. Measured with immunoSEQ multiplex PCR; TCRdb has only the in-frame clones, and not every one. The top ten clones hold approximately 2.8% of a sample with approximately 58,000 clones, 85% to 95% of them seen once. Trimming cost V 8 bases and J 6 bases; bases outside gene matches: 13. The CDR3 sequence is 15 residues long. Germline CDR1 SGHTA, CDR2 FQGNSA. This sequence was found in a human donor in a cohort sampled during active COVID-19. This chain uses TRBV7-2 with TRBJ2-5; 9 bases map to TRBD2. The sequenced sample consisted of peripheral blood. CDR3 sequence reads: CASRNGGGAAKTQYF. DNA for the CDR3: TGTGCCAGCCGGAACGGCGGGGGGGCCGCGAAGACCCAGTACTTC.